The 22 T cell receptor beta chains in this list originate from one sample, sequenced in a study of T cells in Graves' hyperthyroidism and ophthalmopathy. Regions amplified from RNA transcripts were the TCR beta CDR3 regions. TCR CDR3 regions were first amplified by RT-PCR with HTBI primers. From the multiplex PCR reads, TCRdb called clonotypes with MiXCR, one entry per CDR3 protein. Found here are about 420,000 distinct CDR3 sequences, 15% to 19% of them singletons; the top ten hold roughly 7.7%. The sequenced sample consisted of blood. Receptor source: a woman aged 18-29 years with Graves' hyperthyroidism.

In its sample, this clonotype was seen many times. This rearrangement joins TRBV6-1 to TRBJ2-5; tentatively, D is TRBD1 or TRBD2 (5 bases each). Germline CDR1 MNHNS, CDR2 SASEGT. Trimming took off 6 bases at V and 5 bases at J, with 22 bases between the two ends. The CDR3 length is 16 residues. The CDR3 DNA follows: TGTGCCAGCAGGAACGCAACGGGACCGCAGGCCGAGACCCAGTACTTC. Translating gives CASRNATGPQAETQYF.

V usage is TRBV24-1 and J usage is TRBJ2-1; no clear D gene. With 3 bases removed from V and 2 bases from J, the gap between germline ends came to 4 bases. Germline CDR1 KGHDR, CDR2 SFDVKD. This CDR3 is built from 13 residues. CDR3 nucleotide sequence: TGTGCCACCAGTGATGGTACCTACAATGAGCAGTTCTTC. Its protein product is CATSDGTYNEQFF.

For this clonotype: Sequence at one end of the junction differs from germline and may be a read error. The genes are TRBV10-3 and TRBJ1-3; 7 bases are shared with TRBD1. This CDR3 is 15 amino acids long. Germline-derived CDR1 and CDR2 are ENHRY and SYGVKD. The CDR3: CAIRRTGPKENTTYF. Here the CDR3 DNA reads TGTGCCATCAGGCGGACAGGCCCTAAGGAAAACACCACATATTTT.

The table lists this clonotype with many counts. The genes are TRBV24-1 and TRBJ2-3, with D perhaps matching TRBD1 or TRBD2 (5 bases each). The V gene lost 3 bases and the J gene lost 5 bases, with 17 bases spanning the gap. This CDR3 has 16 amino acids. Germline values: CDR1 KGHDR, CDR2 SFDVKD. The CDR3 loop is CATSDPGPGILDTQYF. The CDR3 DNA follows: TGTGCCACCAGTGATCCGGGACCGGGGATATTAGATACGCAGTATTTT.

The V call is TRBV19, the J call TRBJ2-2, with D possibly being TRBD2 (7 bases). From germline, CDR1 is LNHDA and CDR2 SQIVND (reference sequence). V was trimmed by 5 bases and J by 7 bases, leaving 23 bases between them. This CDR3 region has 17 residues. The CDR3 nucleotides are TGTGCCAGTAGTCCCCGTGGGGGGGCTTCGGGCAGCGGGGAGCTGTTTTTT. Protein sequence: CASSPRGGASGSGELFF.

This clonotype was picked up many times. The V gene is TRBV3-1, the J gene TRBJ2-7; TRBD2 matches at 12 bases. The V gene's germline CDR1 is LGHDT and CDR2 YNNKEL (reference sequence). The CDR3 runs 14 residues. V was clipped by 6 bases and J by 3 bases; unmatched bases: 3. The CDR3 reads CASSRTSGDYEQYF. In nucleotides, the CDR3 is TGTGCCAGCAGTCGGACTAGCGGGGACTACGAGCAGTACTTC.

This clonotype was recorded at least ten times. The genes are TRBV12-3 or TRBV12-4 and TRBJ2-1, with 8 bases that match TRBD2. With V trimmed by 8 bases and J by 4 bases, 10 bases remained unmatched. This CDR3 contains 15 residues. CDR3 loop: CASGRGGLSYNEQFF. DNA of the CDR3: TGTGCCAGCGGCCGGGGGGGGTTAAGTTACAATGAGCAGTTCTTC.

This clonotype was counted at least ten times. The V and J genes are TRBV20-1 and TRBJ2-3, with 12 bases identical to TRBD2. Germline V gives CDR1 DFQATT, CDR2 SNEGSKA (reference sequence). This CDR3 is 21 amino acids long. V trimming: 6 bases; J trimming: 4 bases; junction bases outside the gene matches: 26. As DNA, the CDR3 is TGCAGTGCCCACCGGGAGCGGGGGGAAGCTAGCGGGAGGGCCCTCGCAGATACGCAGTATTTT. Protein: CSAHRERGEASGRALADTQYF.

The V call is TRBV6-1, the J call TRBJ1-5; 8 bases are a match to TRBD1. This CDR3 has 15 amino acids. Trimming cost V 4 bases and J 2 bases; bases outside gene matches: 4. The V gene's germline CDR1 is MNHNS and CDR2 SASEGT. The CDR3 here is CASSAPGQGNQPQHF. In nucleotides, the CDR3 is TGTGCCAGCAGTGCCCCGGGACAGGGCAATCAGCCCCAGCATTTT.

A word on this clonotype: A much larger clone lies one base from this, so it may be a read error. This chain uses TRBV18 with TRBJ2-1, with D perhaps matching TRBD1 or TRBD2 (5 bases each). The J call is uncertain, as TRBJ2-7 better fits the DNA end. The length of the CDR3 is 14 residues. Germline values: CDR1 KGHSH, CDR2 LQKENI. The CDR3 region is CASSPWDGNNEQYF. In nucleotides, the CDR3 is TGTGCCAGCTCACCGTGGGACGGCAACAATGAGCAGTACTTC.

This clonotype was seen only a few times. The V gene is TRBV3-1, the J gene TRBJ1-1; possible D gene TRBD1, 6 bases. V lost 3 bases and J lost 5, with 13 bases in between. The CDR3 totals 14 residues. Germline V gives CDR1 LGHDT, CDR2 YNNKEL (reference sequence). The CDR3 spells CASSHLTGGTEAFF. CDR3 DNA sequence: TGTGCCAGCAGCCACCTGACAGGAGGGACTGAAGCTTTCTTT.

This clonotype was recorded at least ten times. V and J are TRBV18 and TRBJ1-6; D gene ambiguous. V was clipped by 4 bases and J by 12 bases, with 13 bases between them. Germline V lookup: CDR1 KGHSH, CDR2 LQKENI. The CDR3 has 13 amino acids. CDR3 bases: TGTGCCAGCTCACTGGACGGAGTGAGACCCCTCCACTTT. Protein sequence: CASSLDGVRPLHF.

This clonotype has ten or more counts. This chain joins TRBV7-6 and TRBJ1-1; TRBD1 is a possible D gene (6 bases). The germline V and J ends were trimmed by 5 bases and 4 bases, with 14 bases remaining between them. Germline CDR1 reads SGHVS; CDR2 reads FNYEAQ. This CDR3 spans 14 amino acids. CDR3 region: CASSPEGGLTEAFF. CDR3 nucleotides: TGTGCCAGCAGCCCAGAGGGGGGCCTCACTGAAGCTTTCTTT.

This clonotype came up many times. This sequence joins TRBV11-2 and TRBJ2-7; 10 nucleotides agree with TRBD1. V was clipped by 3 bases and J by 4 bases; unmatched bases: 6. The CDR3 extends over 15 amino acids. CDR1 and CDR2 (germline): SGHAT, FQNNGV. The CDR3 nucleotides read TGTGCCAGCAGCTTCGTTGGGACAGGGGTTTACGAGCAGTACTTC. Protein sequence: CASSFVGTGVYEQYF.

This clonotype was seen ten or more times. CDR3 DNA sequence: TGTGCCAGTAGACGTCGGGGACGGACCGTTGACTACACCTTC. It encodes CASRRRGRTVDYTF. The chain couples TRBV19 to TRBJ1-2, with D maybe TRBD1 (5 bases). The germline V gene has CDR1 LNHDA and CDR2 SQIVND (reference sequence). CDR3 length equals 14 residues. Between the trimmed V and J ends, which lost 6 bases and 10 bases, there was a span of 21 bases.

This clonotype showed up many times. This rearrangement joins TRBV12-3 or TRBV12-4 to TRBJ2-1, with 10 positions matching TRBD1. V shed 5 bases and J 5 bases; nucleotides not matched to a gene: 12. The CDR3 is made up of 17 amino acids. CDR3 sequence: CASSLHLGTGDNNEQFF. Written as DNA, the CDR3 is TGTGCCAGCAGTCTTCATCTCGGGACAGGGGATAACAATGAGCAGTTCTTC.

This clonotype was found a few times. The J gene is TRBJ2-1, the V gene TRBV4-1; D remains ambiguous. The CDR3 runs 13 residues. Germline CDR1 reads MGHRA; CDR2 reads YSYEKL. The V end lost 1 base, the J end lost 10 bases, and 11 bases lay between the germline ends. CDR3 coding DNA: TGCGCCAGCAGCCAAGTAGAAGGTGTAGAGCAGTTCTTC. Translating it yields CASSQVEGVEQFF.

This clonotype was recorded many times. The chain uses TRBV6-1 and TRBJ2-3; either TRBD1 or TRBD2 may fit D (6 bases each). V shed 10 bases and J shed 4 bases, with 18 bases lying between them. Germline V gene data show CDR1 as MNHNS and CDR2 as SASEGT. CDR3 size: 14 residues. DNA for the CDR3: TGTGCCACCCTCCTTAGGGGGAGGCCAGATACGCAGTATTTT. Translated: CATLLRGRPDTQYF.

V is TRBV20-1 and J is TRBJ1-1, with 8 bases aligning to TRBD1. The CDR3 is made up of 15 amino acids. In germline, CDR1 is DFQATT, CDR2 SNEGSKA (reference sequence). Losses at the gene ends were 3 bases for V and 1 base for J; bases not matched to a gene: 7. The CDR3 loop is CSASGGQGWNTEAFF. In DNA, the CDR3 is TGCAGTGCTAGCGGAGGACAGGGTTGGAACACTGAAGCTTTCTTT.

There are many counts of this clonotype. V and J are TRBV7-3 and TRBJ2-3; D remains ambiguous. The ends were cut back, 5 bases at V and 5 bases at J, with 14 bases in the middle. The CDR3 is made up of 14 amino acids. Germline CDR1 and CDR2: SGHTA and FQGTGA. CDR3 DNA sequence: TGTGCCAGCAGCCAAGGCCTGGGGTTAGATACGCAGTATTTT. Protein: CASSQGLGLDTQYF.

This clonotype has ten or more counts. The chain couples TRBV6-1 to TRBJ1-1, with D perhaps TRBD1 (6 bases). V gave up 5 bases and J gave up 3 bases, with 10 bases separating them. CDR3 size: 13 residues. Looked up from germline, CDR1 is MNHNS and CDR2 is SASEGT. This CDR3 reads CASSQQGYTEAFF. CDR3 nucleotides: TGTGCCAGCAGTCAACAGGGATACACTGAAGCTTTCTTT.

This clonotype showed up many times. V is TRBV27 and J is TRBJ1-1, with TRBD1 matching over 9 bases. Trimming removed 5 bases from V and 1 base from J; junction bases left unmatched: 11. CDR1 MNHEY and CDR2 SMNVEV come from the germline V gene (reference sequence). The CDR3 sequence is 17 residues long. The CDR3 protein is CASSVRDRELRNTEAFF. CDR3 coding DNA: TGTGCCAGCAGTGTCCGGGACAGGGAGTTGAGGAACACTGAAGCTTTCTTT.